This T cell receptor beta chain was obtained from a study of glioma-infiltrating T cells. A remark on this clonotype: Its antigen is undetermined. A much larger clone differs by one base, so this may be a read error.

V lost 4 bases, J lost 5 bases, and 7 bases stayed unmatched. This CDR3 comprises 14 residues. Germline CDR1 MDHEN, CDR2 SYDVKM. Using RNA template, CDR3s of TCR alpha and beta were amplified with iRepertoire arm-PCR. For one-step reverse transcription and amplification, about 90-450 ng of tissue mRNA or PBMC total RNA was used. Each CDR3 protein is one row after TCRdb ran MiXCR on the multiplex PCR reads. This sample has 12,000 or so distinct CDR3 sequences, with around 27% found just once. Overall study results and limits: Tissue-blood divergence was below expectation in non-neoplastic patients, above in gliomas. Very few CDR3 sequences were shared between tissue and blood.

V usage is TRBV28 and J usage is TRBJ1-1; 7 bases match TRBD1. This sequence originates from a human donor with low-grade glioma or glioblastoma, undergoing nonglioma brain surgery, or in good health (not recorded which). The source material was glioma tissue, nonneoplastic brain tissue, or PBMCs (not recorded which). The CDR3 DNA sequence: TGTGCCAGCAGTTACAGACAGGGAAGAACTGAAGCTTTCTTT. Its protein product is CASSYRQGRTEAFF.